The clone carrying this TCR beta chain has just a few counts. TCRdb reprocessed the RT-PCR reads via MiXCR and lists one record per CDR3 protein. Among about 700,000 distinct CDR3 sequences listed, 13% to 15% were seen once. CDR3 length: 11 amino acids. V lost 2 bases and J lost 7, with 6 bases in between. This clonotype was sampled from a female donor in good health, serving as a healthy control. This chain connects TRBV12-3 or TRBV12-4 to TRBJ2-7; D is unresolved. Sequenced: memory CD4+ T cells from blood. CDR3 residues: CASSLRAEQYF. The DNA of the CDR3 is TGTGCCAGCAGTTTACGAGCAGAGCAGTACTTC.